Each of the 24 T cell receptor beta chains below was sequenced from the same sample in a study of blood T cell repertoires in COVID-19. Only in-frame clones appear in the TCRdb table, and some are missing; sequencing was by immunoSEQ multiplex PCR. The table has around 300,000 clones, 87% seen once. Sequencing was performed on peripheral blood. These receptors came from a man aged 18 to 35 with active or convalescent COVID-19.

This chain uses TRBV7-9 with TRBJ2-5; unclear D gene. Deletions cut 4 bases from V and 2 bases from J, with 8 bases between. This CDR3 region has 13 residues. The germline gives CDR1 SEHNR, CDR2 FQNEAQ (reference sequence). The CDR3 sequence is CASSYSKQETQYF. Here the CDR3 DNA reads TGTGCCAGCAGCTACTCTAAGCAAGAGACCCAGTACTTC. The complete variable domain, with remaining parts taken from reference TRBV7-9 and TRBJ2-5, reads DTGVSQNPRHKITKRGQNVTFRCDPISEHNRLYWYRQTLGQGPEFLTYFQNEAQLEKSRLLSDRFSAERPKGSFSTLEIQRTEQGDSAMYLCASSYSKQETQYFGPGTRLLVL.

The chain links TRBV20-1 to TRBJ1-5; 7 bases map to TRBD1. Germline CDR1 DFQATT, CDR2 SNEGSKA (reference sequence). The CDR3 covers 13 residues. J lost 7 bases, V lost 5 bases, and 8 bases had no gene match. CDR3 bases: TGCAGTGCTGGTGACAGGGAAGGACAGCCCCAGCATTTT. Protein product: CSAGDREGQPQHF.

The chain combines TRBV4-3 with TRBJ1-1, with D unresolved. The CDR3 covers 15 residues. Germline V gives CDR1 LGHNA, CDR2 YSLEER. Trimming shortened V by 6 bases and J by 2 bases, and 16 bases separated the two germline ends. DNA for the CDR3: TGCGCCAGCAGGCGAGGTCAAGCGGAAAACACTGAAGCTTTCTTT. Its translation: CASRRGQAENTEAFF.

This chain joins TRBV7-9 and TRBJ2-3; 9 nucleotides line up with TRBD2. The length of the CDR3 is 15 residues. J lost 5 bases, V lost 8 bases, and 11 bases had no gene match. CDR1 SEHNR and CDR2 FQNEAQ come from the germline V gene (reference sequence). CDR3 residues: CASCLAGSVEDTQYF. The CDR3 coding sequence is TGTGCCAGCTGCCTAGCGGGGAGTGTAGAAGATACGCAGTATTTT.

The rearrangement joins TRBV11-2 to TRBJ2-7, with 7 bases identical to TRBD1. This CDR3 contains 14 residues. Germline values: CDR1 SGHAT, CDR2 FQNNGV. V shed 7 bases and J 2 bases; nucleotides not matched to a gene: 8. The CDR3 sequence: CASKKTGITYEQYF. CDR3 coding DNA: TGTGCCAGCAAAAAGACAGGGATCACCTACGAGCAGTACTTC. The entire variable domain, with the rest obtained from reference TRBV11-2 and TRBJ2-7, is as follows: EAGVAQSPRYKIIEKRQSVAFWCNPISGHATLYWYQQILGQGPKLLIQFQNNGVVDDSQLPKDRFSAERLKGVDSTLKIQPAKLEDSAVYLCASKKTGITYEQYFGPGTRLTVT.

This sequence joins TRBV5-1 and TRBJ2-2; the D gene is possibly TRBD2 (6 bases). Germline lookup yields CDR1 SGHRS and CDR2 YFSETQ. This CDR3 comprises 16 residues. The ends were cut back, 0 bases at V and 4 bases at J, with 13 bases in the middle. The CDR3 DNA follows: TGCGCCAGCAGCTTGGATTGGCGGGACCTCACCGGGGAGCTGTTTTTT. Translation: CASSLDWRDLTGELFF. The variable domain in full, completed from reference TRBV5-1 and TRBJ2-2, reads KAGVTQTPRYLIKTRGQQVTLSCSPISGHRSVSWYQQTPGQGLQFLFEYFSETQRNKGNFPGRFSGRQFSNSRSEMNVSTLELGDSALYLCASSLDWRDLTGELFFGEGSRLTVL.

The rearrangement links TRBV28 to TRBJ2-1, with no clear D. Germline CDR1 MDHEN, CDR2 SYDVKM. The germline V and J ends were trimmed by 1 base and 5 bases, with 6 bases remaining between them. This CDR3 is built from 13 residues. In DNA form, the CDR3 reads TGTGCCAGCAGTTTATATGGGCACAATGAGCAGTTCTTC. Translated: CASSLYGHNEQFF.

The rearrangement joins TRBV4-3 to TRBJ2-7; D unclear. V lost 5 bases and J 7 bases, leaving 12 bases between the germline ends. The CDR3 totals 12 residues. Per germline, CDR1 LGHNA and CDR2 YSLEER. This chain's CDR3 is CASSSVRWEQYF. Written as DNA, the CDR3 is TGCGCCAGCAGCTCAGTACGTTGGGAGCAGTACTTC.

The chain joins TRBV6-6 to TRBJ2-3; D call uncertain. Germline V gene lookup returns CDR1 MNHNY and CDR2 SVGAGI (reference sequence). Trimming removed 4 bases at V and 4 bases at J, with 6 bases between. This CDR3 is 12 amino acids long. CDR3 sequence: CASSFTADTQYF. In DNA form, the CDR3 reads TGTGCCAGCAGTTTCACAGCAGATACGCAGTATTTT.

The chain couples TRBV10-2 to TRBJ1-1; D not resolved. The CDR3 is made up of 13 amino acids. The germline V and J ends were trimmed by 3 bases and 0 bases, with 5 bases remaining between them. In germline, CDR1 is WSHSY, CDR2 SAAADI. The DNA for the CDR3 is TGCGCCAGCAGTGATGAGGTGAACACTGAAGCTTTCTTT. This sequence encodes CASSDEVNTEAFF.

The rearrangement uses TRBV27 and TRBJ2-5; 11 positions agree with TRBD2. With 2 bases clipped from V and 3 bases from J, the junction kept 5 bases outside the gene matches. In germline, CDR1 is MNHEY, CDR2 SMNVEV (reference sequence). This CDR3 is built from 16 residues. The CDR3 DNA follows: TGTGCCAGCAGTTTAGGTCTAGCGGGGGGTGAAGAGACCCAGTACTTC. It codes for CASSLGLAGGEETQYF.

This chain uses TRBV5-1 with TRBJ1-5; D perhaps matches TRBD1 (6 bases). This CDR3 is built from 14 residues. Germline CDR1 is SGHRS and CDR2 is YFSETQ. Trimming shortened V by 4 bases and J by 8 bases, and 16 bases separated the two germline ends. CDR3 loop: CASSPRGAGEPQHF. In nucleotides, the CDR3 is TGCGCCAGCAGCCCGCGGGGGGCCGGGGAGCCCCAGCATTTT.

This clone was recorded only once. Other DNA sequences from this sample encode an identical CDR3 as well. This rearrangement joins TRBV2 to TRBJ1-2; 8 nucleotides line up with TRBD1. The CDR3 loop spans 13 amino acids. Trimming at V came to 8 bases and at J to 4 bases, leaving 6 bases not matched to a gene. Germline V gene data show CDR1 as SNHLY and CDR2 as FYNNEI. The CDR3 region has the DNA TGTGCCAGCTCCGGGACAGGAGGCTATGGCTACACCTTC. Translated, it gives CASSGTGGYGYTF.

The chain links TRBV18 to TRBJ1-2, with 7 bases lining up with TRBD1. Germline V CDR1 and CDR2: KGHSH, LQKENI. CDR3 size: 14 residues. The ends lost 3 bases at V and 6 bases at J; junction bases unmatched: 7. Here the CDR3 reads CASSPRTGIDGYTF. The CDR3 DNA follows: TGTGCCAGCTCACCCCGGACAGGTATAGATGGCTACACCTTC. Complete variable domain (other parts from reference TRBV18 and TRBJ1-2): NAGVMQNPRHLVRRRGQEARLRCSPMKGHSHVYWYRQLPEEGLKFMVYLQKENIIDESGMPKERFSAEFPKEGPSILRIQQVVRGDSAAYFCASSPRTGIDGYTFGSGTRLTVV.

The chain uses TRBV2 and TRBJ2-2, with D possibly matching TRBD1 (5 bases). V was shortened by 7 bases and J by 5 bases, with 23 bases between the two germline ends. CDR1 and CDR2 from the germline V gene are SNHLY and FYNNEI. This CDR3 contains 17 residues. As DNA, the CDR3 is TGTGCCAGCACATACTTGCAAGGGGCGTCGCAAACCGGGGAGCTGTTTTTT. It encodes CASTYLQGASQTGELFF.

Points on this clone: This sample also contains other DNA sequences that code for the same CDR3. The rearrangement uses TRBV27 and TRBJ1-6; D uncertain. Germline CDR1 and CDR2: MNHEY and SMNVEV (reference sequence). This CDR3 has 13 amino acids. The V gene lost 0 bases and the J gene lost 8 bases, with 5 bases spanning the gap. CDR3 region: CASSLSLDSPLHF. CDR3 bases: TGTGCCAGCAGTTTATCACTGGATTCACCCCTCCACTTT.

The genes are TRBV5-1 and TRBJ2-1; 10 bases agree with TRBD2. The CDR3 contains 16 residues. J was trimmed by 2 bases and V by 4 bases; bases with no gene match: 6. Germline CDR1 and CDR2: SGHRS and YFSETQ. The CDR3, as DNA: TGCGCCAGCAGCCCAATACTAGCGGGAACCTACAATGAGCAGTTCTTC. It yields the protein CASSPILAGTYNEQFF.

The V call is TRBV27, the J call TRBJ1-4, with TRBD1 matching over 7 bases. V was clipped by 6 bases and J by 7 bases; unmatched bases: 14. Germline CDR1 is MNHEY and CDR2 is SMNVEV (reference sequence). This CDR3 is built from 16 residues. In DNA, the CDR3 is TGTGCCAGCAGATCTCGACAGGGCCTATTAGGTGAAAAACTGTTTTTT. Translating it yields CASRSRQGLLGEKLFF.

The rearrangement joins TRBV10-3 to TRBJ2-1; the D gene is possibly TRBD2 (5 bases). V was trimmed by 8 bases and J by 8 bases, leaving 25 bases between them. This CDR3 is built from 16 residues. Germline V CDR1 and CDR2: ENHRY, SYGVKD. The chain's CDR3 is CAIGTPLVAGEHEQFF. The CDR3 DNA reads as TGTGCCATCGGCACGCCTCTAGTCGCCGGGGAGCATGAGCAGTTCTTC.

V gene TRBV5-1 combines with J gene TRBJ1-1; 9 nucleotides agree with TRBD1. This CDR3 has 16 amino acids. CDR1 SGHRS and CDR2 YFSETQ come from the germline V gene. After removal of 0 bases from V and 3 bases from J, the junction contained 6 bases not matched to a gene. As DNA, the CDR3 is TGCGCCAGCAGCTTGGTCACAGGGGGCCGATACACTGAAGCTTTCTTT. This sequence encodes CASSLVTGGRYTEAFF.

The J gene is TRBJ2-3, the V gene TRBV15; 7 nucleotides line up with TRBD1. The CDR3 is made up of 12 amino acids. The junction had 8 bases not matched to a gene; V was cut back by 4 bases and J by 13 bases. CDR1 is LNHNV, CDR2 YYDKDF, per germline (reference sequence). The DNA for the CDR3 is TGTGCCACCAGCACCGACAGGGTTAAAGAGTATTTT. It translates to CATSTDRVKEYF.

The chain employs TRBV6-5 and TRBJ1-1; a weak D match, TRBD1 (6 bases). The CDR3 consists of 15 residues. Deletions cut 6 bases from V and 12 bases from J, with 26 bases between. Looked up from germline, CDR1 is MNHEY and CDR2 is SVGAGI. CDR3 loop: CASRDRLTGMGSPFF. As DNA, the CDR3 is TGTGCCAGCAGGGACCGACTCACAGGGATGGGGTCTCCTTTCTTT.

The V gene is TRBV12-3 or TRBV12-4, the J gene TRBJ1-1; 10 nucleotides agree with TRBD1. This CDR3 is 13 amino acids long. V lost 1 base, J lost 10 bases, and 3 bases stayed unmatched. Written as DNA, the CDR3 is TGTGCCAGCAGTTTAGACCGGGACAGGGGAGCTTTCTTT. Its translation is CASSLDRDRGAFF.

The V gene is TRBV5-4, the J gene TRBJ2-2, with 9 bases lining up with TRBD2. V lost 0 bases, J lost 5 bases, and 8 bases stayed unmatched. The germline V gene has CDR1 SGHNT and CDR2 YYREEE (reference sequence). There are 17 residues in the CDR3. As DNA, the CDR3 is TGTGCCAGCAGCTTGGGTCTAGCGGGGTCACGTACCGGGGAGCTGTTTTTT. Its translation is CASSLGLAGSRTGELFF.